Each of the 31 T cell receptor beta chains below was sequenced from the same sample in a study of shared T cell receptors in the human thymus. The table came from immunoSEQ multiplex PCR; TCRdb's copy has only in-frame clones and leaves some out. Counted here are over 350,000 clones, just under 95% occurring once; the ten biggest clones make up approximately 0.02%. Material for sequencing was thymocytes. The receptors originated from a human donor.

The V and J genes are TRBV7-2 and TRBJ2-1; TRBD1 matches 9 bases. With V trimmed by 5 bases and J by 4 bases, 6 bases remained unmatched. Germline V gives CDR1 SGHTA, CDR2 FQGNSA. The CDR3 contains 15 residues. CDR3 coding DNA: TGTGCCAGCAGCCAGGACAGGGGAAGGTACAATGAGCAGTTCTTC. Its translation: CASSQDRGRYNEQFF.

The CDR3 nucleotides read TGTGCCAGCAGCCTAGCGGGAGACCCACCAGATACGCAGTATTTT. As protein: CASSLAGDPPDTQYF. The chain couples TRBV11-2 to TRBJ2-3; 10 nucleotides agree with TRBD2. Germline loops: CDR1 SGHAT, CDR2 FQNNGV. The CDR3 has 15 residues. V lost 5 bases to trimming and J lost 4 bases; unmatched junction nucleotides: 6.

V gene TRBV7-9 combines with J gene TRBJ1-3; no definite D call. Germline V gene lookup returns CDR1 SEHNR and CDR2 FQNEAQ (reference sequence). The CDR3 extends over 16 amino acids. The ends were cut back, 1 base at V and 0 bases at J, with 10 bases in the middle. The CDR3 here is CASSLGVSSSGNTIYF. The DNA of the CDR3 is TGTGCCAGCAGCTTAGGGGTCAGTAGCTCTGGAAACACCATATATTTT. Full variable domain (outside the CDR3, taken from reference TRBV7-9 and TRBJ1-3): DTGVSQNPRHKITKRGQNVTFRCDPISEHNRLYWYRQTLGQGPEFLTYFQNEAQLEKSRLLSDRFSAERPKGSFSTLEIQRTEQGDSAMYLCASSLGVSSSGNTIYFGEGSWLTVV.

The V gene is TRBV5-4, the J gene TRBJ2-1; 14 nucleotides agree with TRBD2. This CDR3 is built from 16 residues. J was trimmed by 4 bases and V by 4 bases; bases with no gene match: 4. Germline V lookup: CDR1 SGHNT, CDR2 YYREEE (reference sequence). The CDR3 nucleotides are TGTGCCAGCAGCCCGGGACTAGCGGGAGCATACAATGAGCAGTTCTTC. Translated: CASSPGLAGAYNEQFF.

This chain links TRBV4-2 with TRBJ2-5, with TRBD2 matching over 8 bases. This CDR3 has 12 residues. CDR1 and CDR2 from the germline V gene are LGHNA and YNFKEQ. The ends lost 6 bases at V and 10 bases at J; junction bases unmatched: 7. CDR3: CASSPGGRNQYF. The CDR3 nucleotides are TGTGCCAGCAGTCCAGGCGGGAGGAACCAGTACTTC.

The J gene is TRBJ1-5, the V gene TRBV5-6, with a weak D call TRBD1 (5 bases). Trimming took 0 bases from V and 5 from J, leaving 12 bases between them. The CDR3 sequence is 15 residues long. Germline CDR1 SGHDT, CDR2 YYEEEE. This CDR3 reads CASSLGPGGYQPQHF. As DNA, the CDR3 is TGTGCCAGCAGCTTGGGCCCTGGGGGATATCAGCCCCAGCATTTT.

The chain is built from TRBV30 and TRBJ2-7; D unresolved. V was pared by 2 bases and J by 4 bases, with 6 bases between. This CDR3 is built from 11 residues. Germline V gene data show CDR1 as GTSNPN and CDR2 as SVGIG (reference sequence). The CDR3 bases are TGTGCCTGGAGTTCTCGGTACGAGCAGTACTTC. Translated: CAWSSRYEQYF.

The chain couples TRBV29-1 to TRBJ2-1, with 11 bases identical to TRBD2. Germline V CDR1 and CDR2: SQVTM, ANQGSEA. V was pared by 5 bases and J by 15 bases, with 9 bases of the junction left unmatched. There are 12 residues in the CDR3. The DNA of the CDR3 is TGCAGCGTTCCTGTACTAGCGGGGGACGGGTTCTTC. It translates to CSVPVLAGDGFF.

The chain is built from TRBV28 and TRBJ1-2, with D perhaps TRBD1 (5 bases). The length of the CDR3 is 15 residues. The V end lost 1 base, the J end lost 0 bases, and 9 bases lay between the germline ends. Germline CDR1 MDHEN, CDR2 SYDVKM. In DNA, the CDR3 is TGTGCCAGCAGTTTATTCGGCAGGGCTAACTATGGCTACACCTTC. This translates into CASSLFGRANYGYTF.

The rearrangement uses TRBV19 and TRBJ1-2; TRBD1 matches at 8 bases. The germline V gene has CDR1 LNHDA and CDR2 SQIVND (reference sequence). J lost 8 bases, V lost 8 bases, and 7 bases had no gene match. CDR3 length: 12 residues. The CDR3 here is CASADRAGGYTF. The CDR3 DNA reads as TGTGCCAGTGCGGACAGGGCAGGAGGCTACACCTTC.

In DNA form, the CDR3 reads TGTGCCAGCAGCGAAAGGTGGGGGAGCAATCAGCCCCAGCATTTT. Protein: CASSERWGSNQPQHF. The chain joins TRBV5-4 to TRBJ1-5; maybe TRBD1 (5 bases). The CDR3 is 15 amino acids. The germline gives CDR1 SGHNT, CDR2 YYREEE (reference sequence). V lost 4 bases to trimming and J lost 1 base, with 12 bases between them.

The chain recombines TRBV28 with TRBJ1-5; the D gene is possibly TRBD1 (6 bases). This CDR3 comprises 15 residues. Germline-derived CDR1 and CDR2 are MDHEN and SYDVKM. With 5 bases removed from V and 4 bases from J, the gap between germline ends came to 15 bases. The CDR3 loop is CASSPRGMGNQPQHF. As DNA, the CDR3 is TGTGCCAGCAGTCCCAGGGGAATGGGGAATCAGCCCCAGCATTTT.

The rearrangement uses TRBV6-4 and TRBJ2-1; the match to TRBD1 covers 7 bases. This CDR3 comprises 16 residues. After removal of 0 bases from V and 5 bases from J, the junction contained 7 bases not matched to a gene. Germline CDR1 is MRHNA and CDR2 is SNTAGT. CDR3 protein: CASSDSTPTGHNEQFF. The CDR3 DNA reads TGTGCCAGCAGTGACTCGACTCCGACAGGGCACAATGAGCAGTTCTTC.

The chain has TRBV7-2 and TRBJ2-3; D is uncertain. Trimming stripped 2 bases from V and 4 bases from J, with 13 bases between. This CDR3 spans 15 amino acids. CDR1 is SGHTA, CDR2 FQGNSA, per germline. In nucleotides, the CDR3 is TGTGCCAGCAGCTTAAATTACAGAAGCGCAGATACGCAGTATTTT. It translates to CASSLNYRSADTQYF.

V gene TRBV10-2 combines with J gene TRBJ2-1; possible D gene TRBD1, 6 bases. Germline CDR1 and CDR2: WSHSY and SAAADI. The CDR3 has 14 residues. Trimming took 9 bases from V and 1 from J, leaving 13 bases between them. The CDR3 spells CARQTGASYNEQFF. The CDR3, as DNA: TGCGCCAGGCAGACAGGAGCTTCCTACAATGAGCAGTTCTTC.

The rearrangement links TRBV25-1 to TRBJ1-1; 9 bases fit TRBD1. Germline assignment: CDR1 MGHDK and CDR2 SYGVNS. Germline trimming cut 5 bases from V and 4 bases from J; bases unmatched to any gene: 8. This CDR3 is built from 15 residues. CDR3: CASSLLQGAGTEAFF. The CDR3 region has the DNA TGTGCCAGCAGTCTACTACAGGGGGCAGGCACTGAAGCTTTCTTT.

V is TRBV7-3 and J is TRBJ1-1, with TRBD1 identical over 8 bases. This CDR3 is built from 17 residues. The V gene's germline CDR1 is SGHTA and CDR2 FQGTGA. V was clipped by 1 base and J by 1 base; unmatched bases: 8. CDR3 in DNA: TGTGCCAGCAGCTTAAGGGGGCAGGGGGCGCCGAACACTGAAGCTTTCTTT. Encoded protein: CASSLRGQGAPNTEAFF.

This chain links TRBV9 with TRBJ2-5; 10 bases line up with TRBD2. The CDR3 loop spans 17 amino acids. Germline V lookup: CDR1 SGDLS, CDR2 YYNGEE. J was trimmed by 5 bases and V by 5 bases; bases with no gene match: 15. The CDR3 is CASSYEGRAGGLETQYF. For the CDR3, the DNA is TGTGCCAGCAGTTACGAGGGGAGAGCGGGAGGGCTTGAGACCCAGTACTTC.

The genes are TRBV4-1 and TRBJ2-2; D not certain. Trimming stripped 4 bases from V and 0 bases from J, with 12 bases between. CDR1 and CDR2 from the germline V gene are MGHRA and YSYEKL. The CDR3 sequence is 16 residues long. CDR3 nucleotide sequence: TGCGCCAGCAGCCTACGGGCCAACGCGAACACCGGGGAGCTGTTTTTT. It yields the protein CASSLRANANTGELFF.

The chain joins TRBV28 to TRBJ1-5; TRBD1 matches 7 bases. Losses at the gene ends were 8 bases for V and 3 bases for J; bases not matched to a gene: 4. The CDR3 extends over 13 amino acids. Germline-derived CDR1 and CDR2 are MDHEN and SYDVKM. The CDR3 is CASQGTVNQPQHF. In DNA, the CDR3 is TGTGCCAGCCAGGGGACAGTCAATCAGCCCCAGCATTTT.

The chain couples TRBV30 to TRBJ2-3; D is unclear. The germline V gene has CDR1 GTSNPN and CDR2 SVGIG (reference sequence). The CDR3 sequence is 12 residues long. With 5 bases removed from V and 6 bases from J, the gap between germline ends came to 12 bases. The chain's CDR3 is CAWAPYLDTQYF. Here the CDR3 DNA reads TGTGCCTGGGCCCCCTACCTCGATACGCAGTATTTT.

The rearrangement links TRBV28 to TRBJ1-4, with D hard to call. The CDR3 covers 14 residues. CDR1 MDHEN and CDR2 SYDVKM come from the germline V gene. The V and J ends lost 6 bases and 8 bases respectively, with 16 bases between them. DNA of the CDR3: TGTGCCAGCAGCCTCCCCAACGAGAGAGAAAAACTGTTTTTT. It translates to CASSLPNEREKLFF.

The count of this clone is one. The J gene is TRBJ2-7, the V gene TRBV19, with 7 nucleotides matching TRBD2. Trimming took 2 bases from V and 3 from J; bases not matched to a gene: 13. The CDR3 runs 17 residues. The germline V gene encodes CDR1 LNHDA and CDR2 SQIVND (reference sequence). CDR3 nucleotide sequence: TGTGCCAGTAGTATAAGGATCACGGCGGGAGACTACTACGAGCAGTACTTC. It yields the protein CASSIRITAGDYYEQYF.

The chain recombines TRBV13 with TRBJ2-1, with 10 nucleotides matching TRBD1. V shed 2 bases, J shed 8 bases, and the junction held 12 bases outside the gene matches. Germline V gene sequence: CDR1 PRHDT, CDR2 FYEKMQ (reference sequence). There are 17 residues in the CDR3. CDR3 in DNA: TGTGCCAGCAGCTTATCGCAGGTGGGACAGGGGAGGGATGAGCAGTTCTTC. Translating it yields CASSLSQVGQGRDEQFF.

The chain joins TRBV6-6 to TRBJ1-1, with TRBD1 identical over 9 bases. The CDR3 extends over 14 amino acids. Trimming removed 5 bases from V and 6 bases from J; junction bases left unmatched: 7. CDR1 is MNHNY and CDR2 is SVGAGI in the germline V gene (reference sequence). CDR3 nucleotides: TGTGCCAGCAGTACTGAGGGACAGGGATCTGAAGCTTTCTTT. This gives the protein CASSTEGQGSEAFF.

This sequence joins TRBV5-1 and TRBJ2-5; 9 nucleotides match TRBD1. Germline trimming cut 0 bases from V and 4 bases from J; bases unmatched to any gene: 7. This CDR3 contains 16 residues. CDR1 and CDR2 (germline): SGHRS, YFSETQ. The CDR3 DNA is TGCGCCAGCAGCTTGGCCGCACAGGGGGCAGGAGAGACCCAGTACTTC. It specifies CASSLAAQGAGETQYF.

The chain combines TRBV6-1 with TRBJ2-4; the D gene is possibly TRBD2 (5 bases). Germline-derived CDR1 and CDR2 are MNHNS and SASEGT. The CDR3 loop spans 17 amino acids. The ends were cut back, 2 bases at V and 1 base at J, with 15 bases in the middle. The CDR3 protein is CASSERTGRGAKNIQYF. The CDR3 nucleotides are TGTGCCAGCAGTGAAAGGACGGGAAGAGGGGCCAAAAACATTCAGTACTTC.

The chain joins TRBV11-2 to TRBJ2-1; no clear D. CDR3 length: 11 amino acids. Germline V CDR1 and CDR2: SGHAT, FQNNGV. Trimming removed 5 bases from V and 7 bases from J, with 6 bases in between. The CDR3 loop reads CASSLLNEQFF. CDR3 DNA: TGTGCCAGCAGCCTGCTTAATGAGCAGTTCTTC.

The chain employs TRBV2 and TRBJ2-4, with 7 positions matching TRBD1. J gave up 0 bases and V 5 bases, and 7 bases lay outside the gene matches. CDR3 length equals 16 residues. Germline V gene lookup returns CDR1 SNHLY and CDR2 FYNNEI. The CDR3 is CASSQEGALAKNIQYF. For the CDR3, the DNA is TGTGCCAGCAGTCAAGAGGGGGCTCTAGCCAAAAACATTCAGTACTTC.

The chain carries TRBV7-8 and TRBJ1-2; TRBD1 is a possible D gene (6 bases). The CDR3 contains 14 residues. V shed 5 bases and J shed 5 bases, with 15 bases lying between them. Looked up from germline, CDR1 is SGHVS and CDR2 is FQNEAQ. CDR3 sequence (DNA): TGTGCCAGCAGCAACCGGGACAAAGATTATGGCTACACCTTC. Encoded protein: CASSNRDKDYGYTF.

The V call is TRBV2, the J call TRBJ2-7; no definite D call. The CDR3 has 13 residues. Germline values: CDR1 SNHLY, CDR2 FYNNEI. Deletions cut 5 bases from V and 2 bases from J, with 10 bases between. The CDR3 reads CASSLSPPYEQYF. DNA of the CDR3: TGTGCCAGCAGTCTCTCACCGCCCTACGAGCAGTACTTC.